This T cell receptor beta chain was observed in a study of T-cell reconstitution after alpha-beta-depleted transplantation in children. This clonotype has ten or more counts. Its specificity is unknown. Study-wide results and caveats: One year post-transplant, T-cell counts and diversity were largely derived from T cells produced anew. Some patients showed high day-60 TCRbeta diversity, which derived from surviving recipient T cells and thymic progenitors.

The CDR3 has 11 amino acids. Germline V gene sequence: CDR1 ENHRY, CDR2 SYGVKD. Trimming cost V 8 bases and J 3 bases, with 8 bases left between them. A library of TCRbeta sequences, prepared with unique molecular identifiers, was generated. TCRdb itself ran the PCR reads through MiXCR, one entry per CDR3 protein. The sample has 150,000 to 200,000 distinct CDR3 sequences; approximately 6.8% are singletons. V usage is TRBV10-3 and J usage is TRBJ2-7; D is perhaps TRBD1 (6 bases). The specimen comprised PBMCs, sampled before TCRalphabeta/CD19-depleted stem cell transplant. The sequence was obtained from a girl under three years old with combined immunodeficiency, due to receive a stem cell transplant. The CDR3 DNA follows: TGTGCCATCGGGGACATCTACGAGCAGTACTTC. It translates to CAIGDIYEQYF.